Here is one TCR beta chain with its context. CDR1 and CDR2 from the germline V gene are MGHRA and YSYEKL. Deletions cut 2 bases from V and 5 bases from J, with 7 bases between. This CDR3 is 13 amino acids long. Using immunoSEQ multiplex PCR, the repertoire was profiled, and TCRdb retains in-frame clones only, with some absent. In the table there are 35,000 to 55,000 clones, nearly 95% of which are singletons. The data were obtained in a study of T cell changes during pregnancy in multiple sclerosis. The J gene is TRBJ1-5, the V gene TRBV4-1; D remains ambiguous. This clonotype was sampled from a female donor with multiple sclerosis, enrolled in a pregnancy study. This sample comprised peripheral blood, obtained in the third trimester of pregnancy. The CDR3 DNA sequence: TGCGCCAGCAGCCAATGGCTGGATCAGCCCCAGCATTTT. It yields the protein CASSQWLDQPQHF.